This T cell receptor (beta chain) was identified in a study of blood T cell repertoires in COVID-19. Overall study: COVID-19 samples, acute and convalescent, were from the United States, Italy and Spain. PBMCs, B-cell-depleted T cells, or T cells provided the cDNA or gDNA that made up the material.

Methods used by the authors: It was from reference gene primer amplification that nucleated cell counts were estimated. Libraries were prepared by immunoSEQ multiplex PCR; TCRdb keeps only in-frame clonotypes and omits some of them. The DNA was the basis for D and trimming; V, J and clone size are from that table. Of 93,000 or so clones listed, approximately 90% were seen once; the top ten hold approximately 3%. The specimen was peripheral blood. This TCR came from a middle-aged man in a cohort sampled during active COVID-19.

CDR3 sequence reads: CASSSGNREAFF. Written as DNA, the CDR3 is TGTGCCAGCAGTTCAGGGAATCGTGAAGCTTTCTTT. The gene calls are TRBV28 and TRBJ1-1; D perhaps matches TRBD1 (5 bases). CDR1 MDHEN and CDR2 SYDVKM come from the germline V gene. V dropped 4 bases and J dropped 7 bases, with 10 bases sitting between them. The length of the CDR3 is 12 residues.